This TCR beta chain was observed in a study of T cell repertoires in cytomegalovirus infection. Study-level information: Public signatures in TCR beta pointed to CMV infection and matching HLA type.

V was trimmed by 5 bases and J by 0 bases, leaving 11 bases between them. The CDR3 totals 15 residues. CDR1 SGHVS and CDR2 FQNEAQ come from the germline V gene. TCRdb independently ran MiXCR on the reads; one entry per CDR3 protein. The sample includes 150,000 to 200,000 distinct CDR3 sequences, roughly 9.8% seen only once; the top ten take roughly 4.8%. General study points: The study identified carriers of CMV plus the relevant HLA from cumulative public TCR beta family frequency. The ex vivo response was dominated by HLA-C-restricted CMV-specific TCR beta clonotypes.

This clonotype appeared many times. As yet, its antigen is unknown. The clonotype originates from a human donor in good health (CMV status not recorded). Some clones in this sample may be carry-over from other donors' samples. The chain employs TRBV7-8 and TRBJ1-5, with D tentatively TRBD1 (6 bases). Material for sequencing was PBMCs. The CDR3 reads CASSAYRVSNQPQHF. The CDR3, as DNA: TGTGCCAGCAGCGCCTACAGGGTTAGCAATCAGCCCCAGCATTTT.